This T cell receptor beta chain was sequenced during a study of vaccination effects on CD4 cells after COVID-19. As for the study in general: Viral peptide pool expansion of antigen-specific CD4+ T cells preceded sequencing in the ViraFEST assay. Convalescent patients (n = two) were sampled 16 days and one week prevaccination. Cultivation was performed at around 2 million PBMC per well with 8.5 to 10 IU/ml IL-2 and approximately 10 ug/ml peptides added.

Assay used: immunoSEQ multiplex PCR; TCRdb lists only in-frame clones, some missing. The sample lists 40,000 to 55,000 clones, about 74% occurring once. Researchers isolated CD4+ T cells once around 11 days of culture had elapsed. Convalescent patients had PCR-confirmed SARS-CoV-2 infection between March and December 2020. Regarding this clone: What it binds is not known.

This specimen was CD4+ T cells from PBMCs cultured without peptide, taken before COVID-19 vaccination. The clonotype originates from a human donor who had a prior SARS-CoV-2 infection.

The CDR3 region has the DNA TGTGCCAGCTCACCACCATCCAGCGGGCCCCGTGCGGGACTGTTTTTT. As protein: CASSPPSSGPRAGLFF. The chain is built from TRBV18 and TRBJ1-4, with D hard to call. Germline lookup yields CDR1 KGHSH and CDR2 LQKENI. V lost 0 bases to trimming and J lost 13 bases, with 21 bases between them. There are 16 residues in the CDR3.